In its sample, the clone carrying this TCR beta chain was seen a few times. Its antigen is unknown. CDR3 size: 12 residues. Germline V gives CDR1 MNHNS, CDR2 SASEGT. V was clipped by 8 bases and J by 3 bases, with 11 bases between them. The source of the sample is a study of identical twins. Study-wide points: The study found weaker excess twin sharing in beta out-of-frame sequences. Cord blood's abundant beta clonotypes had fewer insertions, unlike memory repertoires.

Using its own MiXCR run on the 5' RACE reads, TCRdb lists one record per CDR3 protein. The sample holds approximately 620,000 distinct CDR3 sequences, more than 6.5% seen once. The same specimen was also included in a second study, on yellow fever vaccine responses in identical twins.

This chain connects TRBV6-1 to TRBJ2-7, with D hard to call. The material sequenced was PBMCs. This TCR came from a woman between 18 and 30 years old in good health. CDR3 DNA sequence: TGTGCCAGCTATCCGGGCCTCTACGAGCAGTACTTC. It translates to CASYPGLYEQYF.